The 17 T cell receptor beta chains below come from one sample, sequenced in a study of cytomegalovirus exposure and HLA in healthy donors. The PCR contained 60 Vbeta and 13 Jbeta primers. TCRdb's table, derived via immunoSEQ multiplex PCR, lists solely in-frame clones and lacks some. Of over 150,000 clones listed, roughly four fifths are singletons. Sequencing was carried out using PBMCs. These receptors came from a young woman in good health and CMV-seropositive.

The chain uses TRBV7-9 and TRBJ2-7; D perhaps matches TRBD2 (5 bases). From germline, CDR1 is SEHNR and CDR2 FQNEAQ (reference sequence). Trimming took 5 bases from V and 7 from J, leaving 15 bases between them. This CDR3 is built from 13 residues. The CDR3 sequence is CASSPGLAGEQYF. The CDR3 region has the DNA TGTGCCAGCAGCCCCGGGCTAGCTGGGGAGCAGTACTTC.

This clone occurred once. V usage is TRBV6-6 and J usage is TRBJ1-5; 8 positions match TRBD1. This CDR3 has 16 amino acids. Trimming cost V 2 bases and J 2 bases; bases outside gene matches: 5. Looked up from germline, CDR1 is MNHNY and CDR2 is SVGAGI (reference sequence). CDR3 loop: CASSYLQGAGNQPQHF. For the CDR3, the DNA is TGTGCCAGCAGTTACCTCCAGGGGGCCGGCAATCAGCCCCAGCATTTT.

The chain's CDR3 is CASQTGGPGEQYF. The CDR3 DNA reads TGTGCCAGCCAGACAGGGGGCCCGGGTGAGCAGTACTTC. This sequence joins TRBV19 and TRBJ2-7; 10 bases are shared with TRBD1. Per germline, CDR1 LNHDA and CDR2 SQIVND (reference sequence). This CDR3 has 13 amino acids. Trimming took 9 bases from V and 7 from J; bases not matched to a gene: 9.

V gene TRBV5-1 combines with J gene TRBJ1-1; TRBD1 agrees at 10 bases. The CDR3 totals 17 residues. Unmatched junction bases numbered 16, after V lost 7 bases and J lost 4 bases. Germline V gives CDR1 SGHRS, CDR2 YFSETQ. The CDR3 sequence is CASYVGTGASSPTEAFF. CDR3 DNA: TGCGCCAGCTACGTCGGGACAGGGGCCTCATCCCCCACTGAAGCTTTCTTT.

CDR3 amino acids: CASSSGLGYEQYF. CDR3 sequence (DNA): TGTGCCAGCAGTTCCGGACTAGGCTACGAGCAGTACTTC. The rearrangement joins TRBV28 to TRBJ2-7; 7 bases align to TRBD2. The junction had 3 bases not matched to a gene; V was cut back by 4 bases and J by 3 bases. The CDR3 is 13 residues long. The germline gives CDR1 MDHEN, CDR2 SYDVKM.

The chain carries TRBV10-1 and TRBJ1-5, with 8 bases that match TRBD1. The CDR3 contains 14 residues. The germline V gene encodes CDR1 WNHNN and CDR2 SYGVQD (reference sequence). The junction had 2 bases not matched to a gene; V was cut back by 0 bases and J by 7 bases. The CDR3 DNA reads as TGCGCCAGCAGTGAGTCTGGACAGGGACAGCCCCAGCATTTT. Residues: CASSESGQGQPQHF.

The CDR3, as DNA: TGTGCCAGCATGGAGCGGGAGGCAGATACGCAGTATTTT. Protein sequence: CASMEREADTQYF. The rearrangement uses TRBV6-1 and TRBJ2-3; 9 bases agree with TRBD2. This CDR3 is 13 amino acids long. The ends lost 7 bases at V and 4 bases at J; junction bases unmatched: 3. Germline loops: CDR1 MNHNS, CDR2 SASEGT.

In its sample, this clone was seen a few times. This sequence joins TRBV6-5 and TRBJ2-7; 9 nucleotides align to TRBD2. The germline V gene encodes CDR1 MNHEY and CDR2 SVGAGI. This CDR3 is 15 amino acids long. J gave up 4 bases and V 6 bases, and 10 bases lay outside the gene matches. For the CDR3, the DNA is TGTGCCAGCAGGGTCGGGATTAGCGGGAGTTACGAGCAGTACTTC. This gives the protein CASRVGISGSYEQYF.

The gene calls are TRBV28 and TRBJ1-2; 8 positions agree with TRBD1. The CDR3 runs 15 residues. The V gene end was trimmed by 8 bases and the J gene end by 2 bases; junction bases not matched to a gene: 10. The germline V gene encodes CDR1 MDHEN and CDR2 SYDVKM. CDR3 protein: CASAIPGQGNYGYTF. CDR3 bases: TGTGCCAGCGCCATTCCAGGACAGGGAAACTATGGCTACACCTTC.

The chain links TRBV12-2 to TRBJ1-5. TRBV12-2 corresponds to a pseudogene. The CDR3 runs 14 residues. The CDR3 sequence: CASRLGGSDQPQHF. For the CDR3, the DNA is TGTGCAAGTCGCTTGGGAGGGTCCGATCAGCCCCAGCATTTT.

The gene calls are TRBV5-1 and TRBJ2-5; D uncertain. Per the germline V gene, CDR1 is SGHRS and CDR2 is YFSETQ. The V gene lost 0 bases and the J gene lost 3 bases, with 6 bases spanning the gap. CDR3 length: 13 amino acids. CDR3 protein: CASSLGVKETQYF. The CDR3 coding sequence is TGCGCCAGCAGCTTGGGAGTAAAAGAGACCCAGTACTTC. Together with reference TRBV5-1 and TRBJ2-5, the CDR3 gives the full variable domain: KAGVTQTPRYLIKTRGQQVTLSCSPISGHRSVSWYQQTPGQGLQFLFEYFSETQRNKGNFPGRFSGRQFSNSRSEMNVSTLELGDSALYLCASSLGVKETQYFGPGTRLLVL.

J is TRBJ1-1 and V is TRBV10-1, with TRBD1 as a possible D gene (5 bases). CDR1 is WNHNN and CDR2 is SYGVQD in the germline V gene (reference sequence). The ends were cut back, 4 bases at V and 7 bases at J, with 19 bases in the middle. This CDR3 contains 15 residues. The CDR3: CASSGSSAGKFEAFF. The CDR3 DNA sequence: TGCGCCAGCAGTGGAAGTTCGGCAGGGAAATTTGAAGCTTTCTTT.

The genes are TRBV5-1 and TRBJ2-7; 8 bases match TRBD1. This CDR3 has 14 amino acids. Germline CDR1 and CDR2: SGHRS and YFSETQ. V lost 0 bases to trimming and J lost 7 bases; unmatched junction nucleotides: 6. CDR3 coding DNA: TGCGCCAGCAGCTTGGGGACAGGGCTTTTGGAGCAGTACTTC. This encodes CASSLGTGLLEQYF.

The DNA of the CDR3 is TGTGCCAGCAGTCTTGACGGCGGCACCACTGAAGCTTTCTTT. Translated, it gives CASSLDGGTTEAFF. The J gene is TRBJ1-1, the V gene TRBV27, with D hard to call. V dropped 5 bases and J dropped 4 bases, with 14 bases sitting between them. The CDR3 has 14 residues. CDR1 is MNHEY, CDR2 SMNVEV, per germline (reference sequence).

The V call is TRBV9, the J call TRBJ1-6, with 7 bases that match TRBD1. Germline V CDR1 and CDR2: SGDLS, YYNGEE. The V and J ends lost 4 bases and 7 bases, in that order; junction bases with no gene match: 8. The CDR3 has 15 residues. CDR3 DNA sequence: TGTGCCAGCAGCCCCGGAGGGGGCTGGAATTCACCCCTCCACTTT. Its translation: CASSPGGGWNSPLHF.

A single count supports this clone. V is TRBV19 and J is TRBJ2-1, with 12 positions matching TRBD2. V was pared by 5 bases and J by 2 bases, with 4 bases of the junction left unmatched. Germline loops: CDR1 LNHDA, CDR2 SQIVND (reference sequence). The CDR3 totals 16 residues. CDR3 nucleotide sequence: TGTGCCAGTAGTCCGGGACTAGCGGGTACCTACAATGAGCAGTTCTTC. This encodes CASSPGLAGTYNEQFF.

The chain's CDR3 is CATSRDELAGEQGHEQYF. CDR3 in DNA: TGTGCCACCAGCAGAGATGAATTAGCGGGAGAGCAAGGCCACGAGCAGTACTTC. V usage is TRBV15 and J usage is TRBJ2-5; TRBD2 aligns across 9 bases. The J call may be incorrect, as the DNA end agrees better with TRBJ2-7. CDR1 and CDR2 from the germline V gene are LNHNV and YYDKDF (reference sequence). The CDR3 loop spans 18 amino acids.